This TCR beta chain was obtained from a study of blood T cell repertoires in COVID-19. Profiled with immunoSEQ multiplex PCR; TCRdb holds only in-frame clones, not every one. This table has hundreds of thousands of clones, roughly 90% appearing once. The sample taken for sequencing was PBMCs or T cells enriched from blood (not recorded which). The source is a man aged 30 to 45 who had been exposed to COVID-19.

In nucleotides, the CDR3 is TGTGCCAGCAGCGTAGGTCTCAGCTCCTACGAGCAGTACTTC. It specifies CASSVGLSSYEQYF. This chain joins TRBV9 and TRBJ2-7; D gene uncertain. Per germline, CDR1 SGDLS and CDR2 YYNGEE. V lost 0 bases and J lost 0, with 7 bases in between. This CDR3 contains 14 residues. Full variable domain (rest looked up from reference TRBV9 and TRBJ2-7): DSGVTQTPKHLITATGQRVTLRCSPRSGDLSVYWYQQSLDQGLQFLIQYYNGEERAKGNILERFSAQQFPDLHSELNLSSLELGDSALYFCASSVGLSSYEQYFGPGTRLTVT.